This TCR beta chain was captured in a study of identical twins. Whole-study results and caveats: Within beta out-of-frame sequences, the excess sharing observed between twins was weaker.

The ends were cut back, 0 bases at V and 0 bases at J, with 13 bases in the middle. The CDR3 runs to 17 residues. Germline-derived CDR1 and CDR2 are SGDLS and YYNGEE. Using its own MiXCR run on the 5' RACE reads, TCRdb lists one record per CDR3 protein. The table records 300,000 to 400,000 distinct CDR3 sequences, approximately 13% of them present only once. This clonotype was recorded many times. Its target is unknown. These sequences were also reported in another study, on yellow fever vaccine responses in identical twins.

The chain carries TRBV9 and TRBJ2-1, with D possibly TRBD2 on 7 matching bases. The receptor was isolated from a woman under 30 in good health. The sample taken for sequencing was CD8+ T cells sorted from blood. The CDR3 nucleotides are TGTGCCAGCAGCGTAGGCGGCGGGGGCAGCTCCTACAATGAGCAGTTCTTC. Protein product: CASSVGGGGSSYNEQFF.